Each of the 19 T cell receptor beta chains below was sequenced from the same sample in a study of T cell clonality in common variable immunodeficiency. Sequencing was performed with immunoSEQ multiplex PCR; in TCRdb, only in-frame clones are kept and a portion is missing. The record shows around 50,000 clones for this sample, with no singletons present. The sample comprised peripheral blood mononuclear cells. These TCRs come from a person between 18 and 69 years old in good health.

This clone has a count of ten or more. The CDR3 extends 3 residues past the end of the read, so its final part is completed from the germline J gene. This chain uses TRBV23-1 with TRBJ1-1; D possibly corresponds to TRBD1 (6 bases). TRBV23-1 belongs to the ORF category, with a function that is uncertain. V lost 5 bases, J lost 0 bases, and 16 bases lay in between. There are 16 residues in the CDR3. The CDR3: CASSSMTDRLNTEAFF. The sequenced CDR3 bases are TGCGCCAGCAGTTCAATGACGGACAGATTGAACACTGAA.

This clone was found many times. The observed sequence ends 3 residues before the CDR3 terminus, with the missing tail filled in from the germline J gene. The chain links TRBV20-1 to TRBJ1-3, with unresolved D. The germline V gene has CDR1 DFQATT and CDR2 SNEGSKA (reference sequence). This CDR3 is 13 amino acids long. The germline V and J ends were trimmed by 5 bases and 4 bases, with 12 bases remaining between them. Incomplete CDR3 DNA: TGCAGTGCTCTCTCGGGGTCAGGAAACACC. Residues: CSALSGSGNT. The whole CDR3 protein reads CSALSGSGNTIYF.

This clone has ten or more counts. The sequenced fragment ends 3 residues before the CDR3 boundary, so the rest is inferred from the germline J gene. The chain couples TRBV19 to TRBJ1-1; D is uncertain. Per the germline V gene, CDR1 is LNHDA and CDR2 is SQIVND (reference sequence). The CDR3 consists of 14 residues. Trimming removed 6 bases from V and 2 bases from J, with 13 bases in between. The DNA read from the CDR3 is TGTGCCAGTAGAGGTTCCGTGGTAAACACTGAA. Translation: CASRGSVVNTE. The full CDR3 protein reads CASRGSVVNTEAFF.

This clone was found many times. The read terminates 3 residues ahead of where the CDR3 ends, so the germline J gene completes it. This chain joins TRBV29-1 and TRBJ1-5; weak D call: TRBD1 (6 bases). The CDR3 covers 13 residues. CDR1 and CDR2 from the germline V gene are SQVTM and ANQGSEA. Trimming removed 6 bases from V and 6 bases from J, with 15 bases in between. The CDR3 sequence is CSVGTSLFQPQHF. CDR3 bases read: TGCAGCGTCGGGACATCACTATTTCAGCCC.

At least ten counts were recorded for this clone. The read comes to an end 3 residues before the CDR3 does, leaving the germline J gene to fill in the end. The chain is built from TRBV9 and TRBJ1-3; tentative D call: TRBD1 (6 bases). CDR1 and CDR2 from the germline V gene are SGDLS and YYNGEE. Trimming cost V 5 bases and J 1 base, with 10 bases left between them. The CDR3 is 14 amino acids. This CDR3 reads CASSQQGSGNTIYF. CDR3 DNA, as far as it was read: TGTGCCAGCAGTCAACAGGGATCTGGAAACACC.

This clone was seen ten or more times. The read falls 3 residues short of the CDR3 end, and the missing part is taken from the germline J gene. The chain carries TRBV5-1 and TRBJ1-2; the match to TRBD1 covers 10 bases. Germline loops: CDR1 SGHRS, CDR2 YFSETQ. The length of the CDR3 is 15 residues. Partial CDR3 DNA: TGCGCCAGCAGCACGGAAGGGACAGGGGCTCGGGGC. This codes for CASSTEGTGARG. From start to end, the CDR3 is CASSTEGTGARGYTF.

This clone was found many times. Sequencing ends 3 residues short of the CDR3 end; the germline J gene provides the rest. The chain employs TRBV29-1 and TRBJ1-2; D not resolved. In germline, CDR1 is SQVTM, CDR2 ANQGSEA. The CDR3 is made up of 12 amino acids. V was pared by 0 bases and J by 4 bases, with 6 bases between. CDR3 sequence: CSVEENSYGYTF. CDR3 bases read: TGCAGCGTTGAAGAGAACAGCTATGGC.

This clone was picked up many times. The read terminates 3 residues before the CDR3 end, so the remaining end is supplied by the germline J gene. The chain links TRBV30 to TRBJ1-2, with 7 bases aligning to TRBD1. V was clipped by 0 bases and J by 2 bases; unmatched bases: 15. Germline assignment: CDR1 GTSNPN and CDR2 SVGIG (reference sequence). This CDR3 spans 18 amino acids. The CDR3 is CAWSVGTAENSGNYGYTF. Partial CDR3 DNA: TGTGCCTGGAGTGTTGGGACAGCCGAAAACTCGGGGAACTATGGC.

Many counts were recorded for this clone. The CDR3 end is not reached by the read, which stops 3 residues before it; the germline J gene fills it in. V is TRBV20-1 and J is TRBJ2-7, with 8 bases fitting TRBD2. In germline, CDR1 is DFQATT, CDR2 SNEGSKA (reference sequence). The CDR3 is 17 amino acids. J gave up 3 bases and V 5 bases, and 18 bases lay outside the gene matches. CDR3 DNA (partial): TGCAGTGCTCTAAGCGGGAGAGGTAGGGGTGGGAGCTACGAG. It is translated as CSALSGRGRGGSYE. The whole CDR3 is CSALSGRGRGGSYEQYF.

This clone was seen many times. The read terminates 3 residues ahead of where the CDR3 ends, so the germline J gene completes it. The chain links TRBV5-1 to TRBJ2-2; 10 nucleotides agree with TRBD1. The V and J ends lost 3 bases and 1 base, in that order; junction bases with no gene match: 0. Germline V lookup: CDR1 SGHRS, CDR2 YFSETQ. The CDR3 has 15 residues. The covered CDR3 bases are TGCGCCAGCAGCTGGACAGGGGGGAACACCGGGGAG. Its protein is CASSWTGGNTGE. The entire CDR3 sequence reads CASSWTGGNTGELFF.

Many counts were recorded for this clone. Read data end 3 residues before the CDR3 end; the end is taken from the germline J gene. V and J are TRBV7-2 and TRBJ1-1; 9 nucleotides line up with TRBD1. The CDR3 sequence is 15 residues long. Germline V gene sequence: CDR1 SGHTA, CDR2 FQGNSA. The CDR3 is CASSLAQGAKGEAFF. Partial CDR3 DNA: TGTGCCAGCAGCTTAGCACAGGGGGCTAAGGGAGAA.

This clone has a count of ten or more. From the germline J gene comes the end of the CDR3, since the read stops 3 residues before it. The genes are TRBV19 and TRBJ1-4; 10 bases align to TRBD1. Germline values: CDR1 LNHDA, CDR2 SQIVND (reference sequence). This CDR3 has 16 amino acids. V shed 5 bases and J 8 bases; nucleotides not matched to a gene: 11. The DNA read from the CDR3 is TGTGCCAGTAGTGGTATACCGGGACAGGGGAAGGAAAAA. As protein: CASSGIPGQGKEK. The entire CDR3 protein is CASSGIPGQGKEKLFF. Based on the CDR3 plus reference TRBV19 and TRBJ1-4, the full variable domain is DGGITQSPKYLFRKEGQNVTLSCEQNLNHDAMYWYRQDPGQGLRLIYYSQIVNDFQKGDIAEGYSVSREKKESFPLTVTSAQKNPTAFYLCASSGIPGQGKEKLFFGSGTQLSVL.

Many counts were recorded for this clone. The CDR3 goes on 3 residues after the read ends, and that part is filled in from the germline J gene. V gene TRBV6-2 or TRBV6-3 combines with J gene TRBJ2-1; perhaps TRBD2 as D (5 bases). Germline loops: CDR1 MNHEY, CDR2 SVGEGT. CDR3 length equals 17 residues. The V end lost 5 bases, the J end lost 8 bases, and 25 bases lay between the germline ends. The CDR3 sequence is CASSTPRGPRPNYEQFF. Incomplete CDR3 DNA: TGTGCCAGCAGTACCCCTCGGGGTCCGCGGCCAAACTATGAG.

A few counts support this clone. The observed sequence ends 3 residues before the CDR3 terminus, with the missing tail filled in from the germline J gene. The V and J genes are TRBV5-6 and TRBJ2-7; D remains ambiguous. Germline CDR1 SGHDT, CDR2 YYEEEE. Trimming cost V 4 bases and J 2 bases, with 13 bases left between them. The CDR3 loop spans 14 amino acids. The CDR3 region is CASSPEGLPYEQYF. The CDR3 DNA, read in part, is TGTGCCAGCAGCCCGGAAGGGCTTCCCTACGAG.

This clone showed up many times. The read terminates 3 residues before the CDR3 end, so the remaining end is supplied by the germline J gene. The chain employs TRBV20-1 and TRBJ1-2; D is perhaps TRBD1 (5 bases). CDR3 length: 13 residues. The V gene lost 4 bases and the J gene lost 4 bases, with 13 bases spanning the gap. Germline CDR1 DFQATT, CDR2 SNEGSKA (reference sequence). The covered CDR3 bases are TGCAGTGCTAACCGGGACGGGGGCTATGGC. Protein sequence: CSANRDGGYG. The CDR3 in its entirety is CSANRDGGYGYTF.

This clone was seen repeatedly, ten times or more. The missing CDR3 end, 3 residues past where the read stops, is filled in from the germline J gene. The chain links TRBV6-2 or TRBV6-3 to TRBJ1-2; possible D gene TRBD1, 6 bases. Per germline, CDR1 MNHEY and CDR2 SVGEGT. The CDR3 loop spans 15 amino acids. CDR3: CASRSTGGGHHGYTF. CDR3 bases read: TGTGCCAGCAGATCCACCGGGGGGGGGCACCACGGC.

The sample holds many counts of this clone. The CDR3 end falls 3 residues outside the read, so it is completed with the germline J gene. The genes are TRBV19 and TRBJ1-4; 7 positions match TRBD1. Per germline, CDR1 LNHDA and CDR2 SQIVND (reference sequence). The ends lost 6 bases at V and 5 bases at J; junction bases unmatched: 9. CDR3 length equals 15 residues. The sequenced part of the CDR3 DNA is TGTGCCAGTAGAACGCTCGGGACAGTAAATGAAAAA. It translates to CASRTLGTVNEK. The entire CDR3 protein is CASRTLGTVNEKLFF.

This clone showed up many times. The read terminates 3 residues before the CDR3 end, so the remaining end is supplied by the germline J gene. The rearrangement joins TRBV2 to TRBJ1-5, with a weak D call TRBD1 (5 bases). CDR3 length: 15 residues. Per germline, CDR1 SNHLY and CDR2 FYNNEI. Trimming removed 6 bases from V and 0 bases from J, with 12 bases in between. The part of the CDR3 DNA that was read is TGTGCCAGCAGAGACCGGGACTCTAGCAATCAGCCC. Translated, it gives CASRDRDSSNQP. The full-length CDR3 reads as CASRDRDSSNQPQHF.

This clone was seen a handful of times. The CDR3 is cut off 3 residues early in the read; its end comes from the germline J gene. The V and J genes are TRBV7-9 and TRBJ2-5, with TRBD2 matching over 7 bases. The germline gives CDR1 SEHNR, CDR2 FQNEAQ (reference sequence). This CDR3 spans 15 amino acids. J was trimmed by 4 bases and V by 5 bases; bases with no gene match: 10. CDR3 amino acids: CASSPLIGEGETQYF. Incomplete CDR3 DNA: TGTGCCAGCAGCCCTTTGATCGGGGAGGGAGAGACC.